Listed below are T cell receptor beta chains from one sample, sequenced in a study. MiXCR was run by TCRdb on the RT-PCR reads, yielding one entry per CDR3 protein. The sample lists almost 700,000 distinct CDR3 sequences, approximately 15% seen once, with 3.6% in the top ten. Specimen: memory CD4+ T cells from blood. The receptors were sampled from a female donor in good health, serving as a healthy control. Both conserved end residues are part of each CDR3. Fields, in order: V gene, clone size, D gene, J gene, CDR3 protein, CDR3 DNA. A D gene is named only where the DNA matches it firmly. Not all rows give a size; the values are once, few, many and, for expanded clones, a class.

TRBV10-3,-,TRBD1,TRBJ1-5,CTISRDSNQPQHF,TGTACCATCAGCCGGGACAGTAATCAGCCCCAGCATTTT
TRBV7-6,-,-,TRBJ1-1,CASSSLGLAVNTEAFF,TGTGCCAGCAGCTCTTTGGGTCTTGCAGTGAACACTGAAGCTTTCTTT
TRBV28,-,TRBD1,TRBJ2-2,CASSGAGTGSFLNTGELFF,TGTGCCAGCAGTGGCGCCGGGACAGGCTCTTTCTTGAACACCGGGGAGCTGTTTTTT
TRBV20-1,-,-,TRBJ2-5,CSARDFRDPTQETQYF,TGCAGTGCTAGGGACTTCCGGGACCCTACCCAAGAGACCCAGTACTTC
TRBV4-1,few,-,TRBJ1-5,CASSREGVSNQPQHF,TGCGCCAGCAGCCGCGAGGGGGTTAGCAATCAGCCCCAGCATTTT
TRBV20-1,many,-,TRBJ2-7,CSANYGGYEQYF,TGCAGTGCTAATTACGGGGGCTACGAGCAGTACTTC
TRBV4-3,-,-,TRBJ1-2,CASSQDRAQGYTF,TGCGCCAGCAGCCAAGACAGGGCCCAAGGCTACACCTTC
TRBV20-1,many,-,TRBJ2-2,CSARERAGELFF,TGCAGTGCTAGAGAGCGGGCCGGGGAGCTGTTTTTT
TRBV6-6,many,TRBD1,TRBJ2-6,CASSLGQLSGANVLTF,TGTGCCAGCAGTTTGGGACAGCTCTCTGGGGCCAACGTCCTGACTTTC
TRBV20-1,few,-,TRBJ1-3,CSAPGEMGNTIYF,TGCAGTGCCCCGGGGGAGATGGGAAACACCATATATTTT
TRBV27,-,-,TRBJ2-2,CASSTMWGTTGELFF,TGTGCCAGCAGTACCATGTGGGGGACCACCGGGGAGCTGTTTTTT
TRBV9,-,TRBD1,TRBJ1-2,CASSALLPGQGARGYTF,TGTGCCAGCAGCGCACTACTTCCGGGACAGGGGGCGAGAGGCTACACCTTC
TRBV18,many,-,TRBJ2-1,CASSPGTNNEQFF,TGCGCCAGCAGCCCGGGGACAAACAATGAGCAGTTCTTC
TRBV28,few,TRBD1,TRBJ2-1,CAMGQYNEQFF,TGTGCTATGGGACAGTACAATGAGCAGTTCTTC
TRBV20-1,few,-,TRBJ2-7,CSARTWGSYEQYF,TGCAGTGCTAGGACGTGGGGCTCCTACGAGCAGTACTTC
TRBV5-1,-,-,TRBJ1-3,CASSLADSGNTIYF,TGCGCCAGCAGCTTGGCAGACTCTGGAAACACCATATATTTT
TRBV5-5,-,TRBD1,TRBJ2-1,CASTLDTSVLGQPPEVF,TGTGCCAGCACCCTTGACACCAGCGTCCTGGGACAGCCCCCCGAGGTCTTC
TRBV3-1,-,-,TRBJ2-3,CASSHVGRTTDTQYF,TGTGCCAGCAGCCACGTTGGCAGAACCACAGATACGCAGTATTTT
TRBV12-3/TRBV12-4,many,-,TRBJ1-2,CASSLPGSYGYTF,TGTGCCAGCAGTTTACCGGGGAGCTATGGCTACACCTTC
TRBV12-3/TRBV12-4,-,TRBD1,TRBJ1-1,CASSFPGVGGGEAFF,TGTGCCAGCAGTTTCCCCGGAGTAGGGGGCGGTGAAGCTTTCTTT
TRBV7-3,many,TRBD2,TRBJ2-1,CASSLGTSVWNEQFF,TGTGCCAGCAGCTTAGGGACTAGCGTCTGGAATGAGCAGTTCTTC
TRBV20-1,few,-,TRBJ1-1,CSASTTGATEAFF,TGCAGTGCTAGTACAACGGGGGCCACTGAAGCTTTCTTT
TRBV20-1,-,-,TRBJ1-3,CSAPTVNSGNTIYF,TGCAGTGCCCCAACAGTGAACTCTGGAAACACCATATATTTT
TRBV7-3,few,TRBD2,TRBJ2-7,CASSSSMLAGSYEQYF,TGTGCCAGCAGCTCCAGTATGCTAGCGGGCTCCTACGAGCAGTACTTC
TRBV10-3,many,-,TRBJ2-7,CAISESSLNIEQYF,TGTGCCATCAGTGAGTCGTCGTTAAACATCGAGCAGTACTTC
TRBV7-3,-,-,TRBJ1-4,CASNPFNEKLFF,TGTGCCAGCAACCCGTTCAATGAAAAACTGTTTTTT
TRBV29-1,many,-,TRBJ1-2,CSVEEVGLGRGYGYTF,TGCAGCGTTGAAGAGGTCGGGTTGGGTCGAGGCTATGGCTACACCTTC
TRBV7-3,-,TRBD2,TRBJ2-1,CASSLDTGTRGYEQFF,TGTGCCAGCAGCTTAGACACCGGGACTAGGGGTTATGAGCAGTTCTTC
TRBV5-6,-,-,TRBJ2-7,CASSLQSSAITYEQYF,TGTGCCAGCAGCCTCCAGAGTAGCGCAATTACCTACGAGCAGTACTTC
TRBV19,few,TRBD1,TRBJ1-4,CASRDRGIATNEKLFF,TGTGCCAGCCGAGACAGGGGGATTGCAACTAATGAAAAACTGTTTTTT
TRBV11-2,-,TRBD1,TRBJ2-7,CASQARDRALEQYF,TGTGCCAGCCAAGCACGGGACAGGGCTTTGGAGCAGTACTTC